This T cell receptor beta chain is from a study of blood T cell repertoires in COVID-19. For the study at large: COVID-19 samples from acute and convalescent phases originated in the United States, Italy and Spain. Sample material is recorded as cDNA or gDNA derived from T cells, B-cell-depleted T cells, or PBMCs.

In the original analysis: Estimates of nucleated cell counts were drawn from the amplification of reference gene primers. Measured with immunoSEQ multiplex PCR; TCRdb has only the in-frame clones, and not every one. The DNA was the basis for D and trimming; V, J and clone size are from that table. The top ten hold approximately 10% of the sample, which has about 130,000 clones, about 91% seen once. This CDR3 spans 13 amino acids. Trimming shortened V by 6 bases and J by 8 bases, and 16 bases separated the two germline ends. This clone was counted a few times. The sequencing sample was made of peripheral blood. The genes are TRBV12-3 or TRBV12-4 and TRBJ1-1, with D possibly being TRBD1 (6 bases). The receptor comes from a man aged 45-65 years with acute or convalescent COVID-19. Here the CDR3 DNA reads TGTGCCAGCAGGCTGCAGACAGGTCGCGAAGCTTTCTTT. Translating it yields CASRLQTGREAFF.